A single sample is the source of the 2 T cell receptor beta chains below, sequenced in a study of radiation and T cells in renal cell carcinoma. Specified time point: blood 2 weeks post-SBRT. Treatment in this sample: 15 Gy SBRT to primary tumor, nephrectomy 4 weeks later. Produced via immunoSEQ multiplex PCR; TCRdb's table is partial and in-frame only. This repertoire shows about 130,000 clones, 88% found once; its top ten account for almost 6%. Source: blood, taken from a patient whose treatment included radiotherapy and nephrectomy. These receptors were obtained from a woman in her 70s with renal cell carcinoma.

This chain joins TRBV20-1 and TRBJ2-1, with D possibly matching TRBD2 (6 bases). V was trimmed by 3 bases and J by 9 bases, leaving 9 bases between them. CDR1 is DFQATT, CDR2 SNEGSKA, per germline (reference sequence). This CDR3 is 11 amino acids long. CDR3 DNA sequence: TGCAGTGCTAGCCGGGGGACTGAGCAGTTCTTC. Protein product: CSASRGTEQFF.

The chain couples TRBV10-3 to TRBJ2-1, with 12 nucleotides matching TRBD2. V dropped 3 bases and J dropped 8; count of bases not matched to a gene: 8. The CDR3 is 16 amino acids. The germline V gene has CDR1 ENHRY and CDR2 SYGVKD. CDR3 protein: CAISDPSGGDADEQFF. The CDR3 DNA follows: TGTGCCATCAGTGATCCTAGCGGGGGGGACGCGGATGAGCAGTTCTTC.